The clone carrying this T cell receptor beta chain has only a few counts. The sample is drawn from a study of response to subunit inactivated influenza vaccine. In TCRdb, the RT-PCR reads were re-called with MiXCR into one record per CDR3 protein. The sample has 500,000 to 700,000 distinct CDR3 sequences; roughly 25% are singletons. CDR3 length: 16 residues. The V gene end was trimmed by 6 bases and the J gene end by 5 bases; junction bases not matched to a gene: 9. Per germline, CDR1 SGHTS and CDR2 YDEGEE. These data are also associated with another study on T cells expressing NK-cell markers. That report adds: TCR beta libraries carry UMIs added by 5'RACE template switching. Repertoire data for TCR beta were derived from sorted T cells (CD3+CD56+NKG2C+, CD3+CD56+NKG2C- and CD3+CD56-NKG2C+).

The source was CD4+ T cells sorted from PBMCs, collected 11 to 12 days after vaccination. The sequence was obtained from a man over 45 who received an inactivated influenza vaccine. This rearrangement joins TRBV5-8 to TRBJ2-2; TRBD1 matches at 11 bases. The DNA for the CDR3 is TGTGCCAGCAACTTCCTCGGGACAGGGGGGACCGGGGAGCTGTTTTTT. Translation gives CASNFLGTGGTGELFF.